This T cell receptor (beta chain) was found in a study of T cell responses to AZD1222 COVID-19 vaccine. General observations from the study: Sampling that yielded the repertoires occurred only after the peak T cell response.

Deletions cut 1 base from V and 5 bases from J, with 11 bases between. Germline V gives CDR1 LGHDT, CDR2 YNNKEL (reference sequence). The CDR3 runs to 14 residues. Concerning this clone: The antigen is undetermined.

TCRdb keeps only in-frame clones here, not all; method: immunoSEQ multiplex PCR. Of approximately 140,000 clones listed, 75% to 95% are singletons. This sequence was found in an adult in good health. V and J are TRBV3-1 (or the pseudogene TRBV3-2) and TRBJ1-2, with unresolved D. The sequencing used peripheral blood, collected on day 0 of MenACWY control vaccination. The CDR3 region has the DNA TGTGCCAGCAGCCAAGCGAGAAGATCGTATGGCTACACCTTC. Translating gives CASSQARRSYGYTF.